The rows below give T cell receptor beta chains drawn from one sample of a study of blood T cell repertoires in COVID-19. Assay: immunoSEQ multiplex PCR; the TCRdb copy retains only in-frame clones and omits some. Among some 87,000 clones listed, roughly 80% were seen once. Sequencing used peripheral blood. These receptors were obtained from a man of 80 years or more with active or convalescent COVID-19. The CDR3 runs from the conserved cysteine through the conserved F or W. D genes are given only for firm matches. Size is stated for part of the rows, as once, few or many counts, or as a class when the clone is expanded.

cdr3_nt,cdr3_aa,j_call,clone_size,d_call,v_call
TGTGCCAGTAGGGGGGGGCGCTGGCAGCCCCAGCATTTT,CASRGGRWQPQHF,TRBJ1-5,NA,NA,TRBV19
TGTGCCAGCAGCCTCGGGACAGGGGACTCACCCCTCCACTTT,CASSLGTGDSPLHF,TRBJ1-6,NA,TRBD1,TRBV7-6
TGCGCCAGCAGCCAAGTTCCCTACACTGAAGCTTTCTTT,CASSQVPYTEAFF,TRBJ1-1,NA,NA,TRBV4-1
TGTGCCAGCAGTCCCACTAAAGGGACAGGGATTTTCGCTGAAGCTTTCTTT,CASSPTKGTGIFAEAFF,TRBJ1-1,NA,TRBD1,TRBV27
TGTGCCAGCAGTCACGCACCTCAGGGGGCGGGTGAAAAACTGTTTTTT,CASSHAPQGAGEKLFF,TRBJ1-4,NA,TRBD1,TRBV6-2/TRBV6-3
TGCGCCAGCAGCTTGGACGCCTCCGGCGGGACAGTTCTCTACGAGCAGTACTTC,CASSLDASGGTVLYEQYF,TRBJ2-7,NA,NA,TRBV5-1
TGTGCCAGCAGCCCCAGGCGGGGGCCCTATGGCTACACCTTC,CASSPRRGPYGYTF,TRBJ1-2,NA,NA,TRBV7-2
TGTGCCATCCTCCCTGGGCGGGGGCGCAACACCGGGGAGCTGTTTTTT,CAILPGRGRNTGELFF,TRBJ2-2,NA,NA,TRBV10-3
TGCGCCAGCAGCCAAGGCCCGGGGGGGGACTCTGGAAACACCATATATTTT,CASSQGPGGDSGNTIYF,TRBJ1-3,NA,NA,TRBV4-1
TGTGCCAGCAGCCAAGATCCCCTGCCGCGGACAGGGAGGGATGGCTACACCTTC,CASSQDPLPRTGRDGYTF,TRBJ1-2,NA,TRBD1,TRBV14
TGTGCCAGTAGTCCGCTCGGACTAGATCAGCCCCAGCATTTT,CASSPLGLDQPQHF,TRBJ1-5,once,NA,TRBV19
TGTGCCAGCAGCCCCAGCGCTAACTATGGCTACACCTTC,CASSPSANYGYTF,TRBJ1-2,NA,NA,TRBV11-1
TGCGCCAGCAGCCTATCGGGACAGGGTTACGAGCAGTACTTC,CASSLSGQGYEQYF,TRBJ2-7,NA,TRBD1,TRBV4-1
TGTGCCAGCTCACCCGGGACAGGGACCGGGGCCAACGTCCTGACTTTC,CASSPGTGTGANVLTF,TRBJ2-6,NA,TRBD1,TRBV18
TGTGCCAGCAGCCAAGATTGGCGGGGTAGTGAGCAGTTCTTC,CASSQDWRGSEQFF,TRBJ2-1,NA,NA,TRBV3-1/TRBV3-2
TGTGCCAGCAGCTTGGGGGCCAGGATCACTGAAGCTTTCTTT,CASSLGARITEAFF,TRBJ1-1,NA,NA,TRBV5-4
TGCGCCAGCAGCCAAGGGCCGCGCGGAGGCACAGATACGCAGTATTTT,CASSQGPRGGTDTQYF,TRBJ2-3,NA,NA,TRBV4-3
TGTGCCAGCAGACCGGGACTAGCCACAGATACGCAGTATTTT,CASRPGLATDTQYF,TRBJ2-3,NA,TRBD2,TRBV28
TGCGCCAGCAGTTTTTCGACAGGGGTCGGAGAAAAACTGTTTTTT,CASSFSTGVGEKLFF,TRBJ1-4,NA,TRBD1,TRBV5-1
TGTGCCAGCAGTGAAGCAGAGGCTGCCTCTGGAAACACCATATATTTT,CASSEAEAASGNTIYF,TRBJ1-3,NA,NA,TRBV6-1
TGTGCCAGCTCACCACGAATCCGGGGGGACGAGCAGTACTTC,CASSPRIRGDEQYF,TRBJ2-7,NA,TRBD2,TRBV18
TGTGCCAGCAGCGTAGAATCCGCTCGACTGGGCAATGAGCAGTTCTTC,CASSVESARLGNEQFF,TRBJ2-1,NA,NA,TRBV9
TGCGCCAGCAGCCATCCGGGACAGGGGGCAGATACGCAGTATTTT,CASSHPGQGADTQYF,TRBJ2-3,NA,TRBD1,TRBV5-1
TGCAGTGCTCTGCGGCAGTATGGCTACACCTTC,CSALRQYGYTF,TRBJ1-2,NA,NA,TRBV20-1
TGCGCCAGCAGTCCTTTAGCGCAGGTAGCCAAAAACATTCAGTACTTC,CASSPLAQVAKNIQYF,TRBJ2-4,few,NA,TRBV10-2
TGTGCCAGCAGCTTGGCCGGCAGGGGGCGGAATTCACCCCTCCACTTT,CASSLAGRGRNSPLHF,TRBJ1-6,NA,TRBD1,TRBV5-4
TGTGCCAGCTACCACCGGGGGATGAACACTGAAGCTTTCTTT,CASYHRGMNTEAFF,TRBJ1-1,NA,NA,TRBV7-8
TGTGCCAGCAGTGAATTTAGCGGGGGCCCCTACGAGCAGTACTTC,CASSEFSGGPYEQYF,TRBJ2-7,once,TRBD2,TRBV6-1
TGTGCCAGCTCACCAGAGACAGGGTTGGCCGGGGAGCTGTTTTTT,CASSPETGLAGELFF,TRBJ2-2,NA,TRBD1,TRBV18
TGTGCCAGCAGCCAACAAACAGGGGGCTCCTACAATGAGCAGTTCTTC,CASSQQTGGSYNEQFF,TRBJ2-1,NA,TRBD1,TRBV3-1/TRBV3-2
TGTGCCAGCAGTTACGGGGGCCTGAACACTGAAGCTTTCTTT,CASSYGGLNTEAFF,TRBJ1-1,once,NA,TRBV6-6
TGTGCCAGCAGCGCGCCGGGACTCTGGGGAGGGGACGAGCAGTACTTC,CASSAPGLWGGDEQYF,TRBJ2-7,NA,TRBD2,TRBV5-4
TGTGCCAGCTCACCACCACAGACAGGGTTTGGCAATGAGCAGTTCTTC,CASSPPQTGFGNEQFF,TRBJ2-1,NA,TRBD1,TRBV18
TGTGCCAGCAGCCCGTATTATCAGGGGGCCTACGAGCAGTACTTC,CASSPYYQGAYEQYF,TRBJ2-7,NA,TRBD1,TRBV6-5
TGTGCCACCAGTCCTAGCGGGTTTCAAGAGACCCAGTACTTC,CATSPSGFQETQYF,TRBJ2-5,NA,TRBD2,TRBV24-1
TGTGCCATCAGTGATCCCGGGGGATTTGAAGTAGATCAGCCCCAGCATTTT,CAISDPGGFEVDQPQHF,TRBJ1-5,NA,NA,TRBV10-3
TGTGCCATCAGTGAGTCCCGGGGACAGCTTCGCGAGCAGTACTTC,CAISESRGQLREQYF,TRBJ2-7,NA,TRBD1,TRBV10-3
TGCAGTGCCCGGGGTACCGGGGAGCTGTTTTTT,CSARGTGELFF,TRBJ2-2,NA,NA,TRBV20-1
TGCGCCAGCCCCGGGGGGGGGCGAGCTGAAGCTTTCTTT,CASPGGGRAEAFF,TRBJ1-1,few,NA,TRBV10-1
TGTGCCAGCAGCCAGGACAGGAATGAGCAGTTCTTC,CASSQDRNEQFF,TRBJ2-1,NA,TRBD1,TRBV3-1/TRBV3-2
TGTGCCAGCAGCTTAGGAGCGGGGGATGGAGAGACCCAGTACTTC,CASSLGAGDGETQYF,TRBJ2-5,NA,TRBD2,TRBV7-2
TGCGCCAGCAGCTTGGATGGGGGGGCGAGTGAGCAGTTCTTC,CASSLDGGASEQFF,TRBJ2-1,NA,NA,TRBV5-1
TGTGCCAGCTCACCACCCCAACAGAGGGACGAGCAGTACTTC,CASSPPQQRDEQYF,TRBJ2-7,NA,NA,TRBV18
TGTGCCAGCAGACCACTCAGGGGGGAGCAGTTCTTC,CASRPLRGEQFF,TRBJ2-1,NA,TRBD1,TRBV6-1
TGCGCCAGCAGCCATGCGCCCGGGACAGCCTACGAGCAGTACTTC,CASSHAPGTAYEQYF,TRBJ2-7,NA,TRBD1,TRBV4-1
TGTGCCAGCAGCCCGGGACTAGCTTGGGACGAGCAGTACTTC,CASSPGLAWDEQYF,TRBJ2-7,few,TRBD2,TRBV5-4